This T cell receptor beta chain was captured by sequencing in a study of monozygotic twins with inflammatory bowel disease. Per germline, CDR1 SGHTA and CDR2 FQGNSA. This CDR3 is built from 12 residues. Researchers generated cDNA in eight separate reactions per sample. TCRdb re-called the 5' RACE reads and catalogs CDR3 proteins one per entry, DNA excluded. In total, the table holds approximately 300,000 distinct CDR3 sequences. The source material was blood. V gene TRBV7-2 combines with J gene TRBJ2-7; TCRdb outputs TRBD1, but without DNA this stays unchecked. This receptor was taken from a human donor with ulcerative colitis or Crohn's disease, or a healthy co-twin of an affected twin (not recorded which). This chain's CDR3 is CASTQQGYEQYF.